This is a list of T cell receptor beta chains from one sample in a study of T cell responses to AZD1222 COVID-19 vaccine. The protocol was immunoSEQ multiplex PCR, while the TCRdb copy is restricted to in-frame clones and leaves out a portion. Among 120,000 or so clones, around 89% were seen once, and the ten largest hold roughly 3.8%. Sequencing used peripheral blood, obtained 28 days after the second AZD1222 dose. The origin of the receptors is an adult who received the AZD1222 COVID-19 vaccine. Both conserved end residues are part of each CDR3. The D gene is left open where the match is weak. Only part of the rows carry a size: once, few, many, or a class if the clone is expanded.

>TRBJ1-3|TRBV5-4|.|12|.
TGTGCCAGCAGCTTGGCTGGAAACACCATATATTTT
CASSLAGNTIYF
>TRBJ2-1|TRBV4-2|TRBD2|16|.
TGTGCCAGCAGCCAGGTCGCCGGGACTAGCTACCGTGAGCAGTTCTTC
CASSQVAGTSYREQFF
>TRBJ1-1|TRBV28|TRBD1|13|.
TGTGCCAGCAGTTTGAATAGGGGACAGGGGGCTTTCTTT
CASSLNRGQGAFF
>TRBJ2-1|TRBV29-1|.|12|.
TGCAGCGTTGAAGGGCCCCACAATGAGCAGTTCTTC
CSVEGPHNEQFF
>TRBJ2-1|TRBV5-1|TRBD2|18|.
TGCGCCAGCAGCTTAGGGATAACTAGCGGGCGTCCGTACAATGAGCAGTTCTTC
CASSLGITSGRPYNEQFF
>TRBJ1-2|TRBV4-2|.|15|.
TGTGCCAGCAGCCAAGACTTTACGGGCGGCTATGGCTACACCTTC
CASSQDFTGGYGYTF
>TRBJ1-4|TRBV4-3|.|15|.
TGCGCCAGCAGCCAAGTCCGAGCAACTAATGAAAAACTGTTTTTT
CASSQVRATNEKLFF
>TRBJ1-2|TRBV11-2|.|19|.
TGTGCCAGCAGCTTAGATCTGGGCATACTGCAGACTTCTAACTATGGCTACACCTTC
CASSLDLGILQTSNYGYTF
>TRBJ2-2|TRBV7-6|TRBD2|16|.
TGTGCCAGCAGCTTCCTCCGCGGGGGGGATACCGGGGAGCTGTTTTTT
CASSFLRGGDTGELFF
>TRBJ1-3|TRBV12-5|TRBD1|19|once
TGTGCTAGTGGCCCCCATGACAGGGGCCCTTTCCTCTCTGGAAACACCATATATTTT
CASGPHDRGPFLSGNTIYF
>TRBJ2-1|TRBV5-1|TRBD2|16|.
TGCGCCAGCAGCTTGGAAGGGCTAGCGGGGGGGCGAGAGCAGTTCTTC
CASSLEGLAGGREQFF
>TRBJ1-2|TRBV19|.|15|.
TGTGCCAGTAGTATAGGTCAGGACAGCTACTATGGCTACACCTTC
CASSIGQDSYYGYTF
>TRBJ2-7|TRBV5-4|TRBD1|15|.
TGTGCCAGCAGGGCGGACAGGAATCAGGTCTACGAGCAGTACTTC
CASRADRNQVYEQYF
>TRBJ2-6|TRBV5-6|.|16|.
TGTGCCAGCAGCTTGGTAGGGGGGCCAGGGGCCAACGTCCTGACTTTC
CASSLVGGPGANVLTF
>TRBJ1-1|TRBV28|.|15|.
TGTGCCAGCAGTCCTAGACAGGCAACGAACACTGAAGCTTTCTTT
CASSPRQATNTEAFF
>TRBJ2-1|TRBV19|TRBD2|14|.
TGTGCCAGTGCCGAGGCGGGAGGACCTGATGAGCAGTTCTTC
CASAEAGGPDEQFF
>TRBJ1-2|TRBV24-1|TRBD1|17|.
TGTGCCACCAGTGACGTCCCGGGACAGGGCGCTAACTATGGCTACACCTTC
CATSDVPGQGANYGYTF
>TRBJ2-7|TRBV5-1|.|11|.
TGCGCCAGCAGCTTGAGCCACGAGCAGTACTTC
CASSLSHEQYF
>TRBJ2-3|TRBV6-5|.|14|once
TGTGCCAGCAGTCCAAACGACCTCCCTGATACGCAGTATTTT
CASSPNDLPDTQYF
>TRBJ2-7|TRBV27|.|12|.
TGTGCCAGCAGGGGGGCAGGCTACGAGCAGTACTTC
CASRGAGYEQYF
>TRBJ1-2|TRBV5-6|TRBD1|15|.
TGTGCCAGCAGCTTTGATCAGGGGGCGCGTAACGGCTACACCTTC
CASSFDQGARNGYTF
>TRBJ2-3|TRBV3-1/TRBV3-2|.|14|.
TGTGCCAGCAGCCATGGCGCTTTCACAGATACGCAGTATTTT
CASSHGAFTDTQYF
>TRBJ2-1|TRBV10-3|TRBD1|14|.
TGTGCCATCAGAGTAGCCGACAGGGCATGGGAGCAGTTCTTC
CAIRVADRAWEQFF
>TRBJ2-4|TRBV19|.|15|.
TGTGCCAGTAGTATGGTCGGGTATGGCAAAAACATTCAGTACTTC
CASSMVGYGKNIQYF
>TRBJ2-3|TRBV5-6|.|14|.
TGTGCCAGCAGCTTGGAGCTGGGAATGAGTCCGCAGTATTTT
CASSLELGMSPQYF
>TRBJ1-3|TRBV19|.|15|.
TGTGCCAGTAGTATTATTTCGGACAGAAGAAACACCATATATTTT
CASSIISDRRNTIYF
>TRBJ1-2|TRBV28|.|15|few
TGTGCCAGCAGTTTATTCCGGGGGGCAGGGTATGGCTACACCTTC
CASSLFRGAGYGYTF